This T cell receptor (beta chain) emerged from a study of regulatory T cells in long-lasting Graves disease. Time point indicated: persistent/refractory GD, antithyroid drugs over 5 years with positive TRAb. PBMCs provided the RNA from which the TCR library was made. Arm-PCR of CDR3 regions with iRepertoire HTBI primers generated TCR beta libraries. TCRdb reprocessed the multiplex PCR reads with MiXCR, giving one entry per CDR3 protein. This sample has around 500,000 distinct CDR3 sequences, with less than 25% found just once. Germline CDR1 is MNHNS and CDR2 is SASEGT. Between the trimmed V and J ends, which lost 6 bases and 9 bases, there was a span of 12 bases. This CDR3 is built from 13 residues.

The source material was peripheral blood mononuclear cells (PBMCs), sampled when the disease was refractory, from a patient treated with antithyroid drugs. V gene TRBV6-1 combines with J gene TRBJ1-6; D remains unclear. This clonotype was obtained from a female donor with Graves disease. The CDR3 nucleotides are TGTGCCAGCAGCGGGAGAGAACGTTCACCCCTCCACTTT. Its protein product is CASSGRERSPLHF.